This T cell receptor (beta chain) was obtained from a study of shared clonotypes between healthy human individuals. Produced via immunoSEQ multiplex PCR; TCRdb's table is partial and in-frame only. Among 760,000 or so clones listed, just over 95% were seen once. The naive CD8 subset, CD45RO-negative cells positively selected for CCR7, excluded terminally differentiated effector memory CD45RA+ cells. There are 15 residues in the CDR3. Germline loops: CDR1 MNHNY, CDR2 SVGAGI (reference sequence). Trimming cost V 2 bases and J 8 bases; bases outside gene matches: 9. Sequencing input: naive CD8+ T cells sorted from blood. This chain links TRBV6-6 with TRBJ2-1, with 7 bases identical to TRBD2. The sequence was collected from a man under 40 in good health. CDR3 bases: TGTGCCAGCAGTTACCCGAGCGGGGTGGCCTATGAGCAGTTCTTC. This encodes CASSYPSGVAYEQFF.